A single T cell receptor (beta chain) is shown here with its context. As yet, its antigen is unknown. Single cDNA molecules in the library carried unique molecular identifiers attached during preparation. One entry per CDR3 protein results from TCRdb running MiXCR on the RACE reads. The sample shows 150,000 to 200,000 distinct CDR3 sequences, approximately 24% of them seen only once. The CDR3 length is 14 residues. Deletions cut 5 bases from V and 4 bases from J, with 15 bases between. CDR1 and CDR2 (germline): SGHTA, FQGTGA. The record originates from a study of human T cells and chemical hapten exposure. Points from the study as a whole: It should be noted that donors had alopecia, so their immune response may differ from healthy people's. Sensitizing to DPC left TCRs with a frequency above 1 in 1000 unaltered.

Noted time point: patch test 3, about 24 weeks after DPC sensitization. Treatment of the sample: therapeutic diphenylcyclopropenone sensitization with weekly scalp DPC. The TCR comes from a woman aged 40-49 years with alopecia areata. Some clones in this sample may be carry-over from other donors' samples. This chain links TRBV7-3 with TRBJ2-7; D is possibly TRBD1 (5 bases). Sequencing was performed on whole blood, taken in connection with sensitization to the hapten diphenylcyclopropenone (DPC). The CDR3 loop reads CASSTQGGGYEQYF. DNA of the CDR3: TGTGCCAGCAGCACGCAGGGTGGTGGATACGAGCAGTACTTC.